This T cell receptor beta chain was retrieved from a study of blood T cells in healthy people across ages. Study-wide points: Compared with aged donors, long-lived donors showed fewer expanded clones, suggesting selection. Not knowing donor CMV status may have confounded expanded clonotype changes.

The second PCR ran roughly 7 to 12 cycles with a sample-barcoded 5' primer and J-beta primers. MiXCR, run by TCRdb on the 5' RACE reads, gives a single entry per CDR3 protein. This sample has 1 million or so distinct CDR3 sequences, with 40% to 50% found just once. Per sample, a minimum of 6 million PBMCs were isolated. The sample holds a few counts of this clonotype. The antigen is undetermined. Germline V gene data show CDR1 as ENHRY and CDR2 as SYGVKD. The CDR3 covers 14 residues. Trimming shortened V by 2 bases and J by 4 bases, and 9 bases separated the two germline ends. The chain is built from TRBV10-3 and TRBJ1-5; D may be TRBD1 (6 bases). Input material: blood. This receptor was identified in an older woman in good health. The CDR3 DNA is TGTGCCATCAGTGAGGGACAGTCGAATCAGCCCCAGCATTTT. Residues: CAISEGQSNQPQHF.